Presented here are 27 T cell receptor beta chains from one specimen sequenced in a study of T cells in women clearing cervical HPV infection. Measured with immunoSEQ multiplex PCR; TCRdb has only the in-frame clones, and not every one. The listing records 25,000 to 35,000 clones. The sample was blood buffy coat. The receptors shown here come from a woman between 18 and 75 years old with a cervical HPV16 infection that either progressed to CIN3+ or cleared (not recorded which).

With regard to this clone: Sequencing ends 3 residues short of the CDR3 end; the germline J gene provides the rest. The chain links TRBV5-1 to TRBJ1-2; 7 nucleotides align to TRBD1. The trim removed 3 bases at V and 3 bases at J, leaving 5 bases unmatched. Germline V gene lookup returns CDR1 SGHRS and CDR2 YFSETQ. The CDR3 sequence is 14 residues long. The part of the CDR3 DNA that was read is TGCGCCAGCAGCTCTCGACAGGGTTACTATGGC. Its translation: CASSSRQGYYG. Given in full, the CDR3 is CASSSRQGYYGYTF.

About this clone itself: Read data end 3 residues before the CDR3 end; the end is taken from the germline J gene. The chain is built from TRBV11-3 and TRBJ2-3, with 7 bases matching TRBD2. The CDR3 has 14 residues. Germline values: CDR1 SGHNT, CDR2 YENEEA. V gave up 6 bases and J gave up 5 bases; unmatched junction bases: 8. CDR3 in amino acids: CASSGTTVQDTQYF. The CDR3 bases that were read are TGTGCCAGCAGTGGGACTACCGTGCAAGATACG.

With regard to this clone: With the read ending 3 residues before the CDR3 end, the germline J gene is used to fill in that end. The chain couples TRBV6-1 to TRBJ2-2; TRBD2 matches at 7 bases. CDR3 size: 14 residues. The germline CDR1 and CDR2 sequences are MNHNS and SASEGT. J lost 6 bases, V lost 4 bases, and 5 bases had no gene match. This chain's CDR3 is CASSVTGLAGELFF. CDR3 bases read: TGTGCCAGCAGTGTAACAGGACTAGCCGGGGAG.

About this clone itself: The observed sequence ends 3 residues before the CDR3 terminus, with the missing tail filled in from the germline J gene. The chain carries TRBV5-1 and TRBJ2-3, with unresolved D. V was cut by 4 bases and J by 4 bases, with 16 bases left in between. CDR3 length equals 15 residues. Germline V gene data show CDR1 as SGHRS and CDR2 as YFSETQ. The part of the CDR3 DNA that was read is TGCGCCAGCAGCCCGCCAAGCTCGGTGGCAGATACG. This translates into CASSPPSSVADT. The CDR3 in full is CASSPPSSVADTQYF.

Regarding this clone: The CDR3 end lies 3 residues beyond the end of the read and is filled in from the germline J gene. The chain uses TRBV7-3 and TRBJ2-2; 7 bases agree with TRBD2. The CDR3 runs 17 residues. The junction had 13 bases not matched to a gene; V was cut back by 5 bases and J by 4 bases. Germline V CDR1 and CDR2: SGHTA, FQGTGA. The covered CDR3 bases are TGTGCCAGCAGCCCGGGAGGAGCGGGGCGAGGCACCGGGGAG. Protein: CASSPGGAGRGTGE. The full CDR3 reads CASSPGGAGRGTGELFF.

With regard to this clone: The read is 3 residues too short to cover the CDR3 end, so that end is filled in from the germline J gene. This rearrangement joins TRBV20-1 to TRBJ2-7; TRBD2 matches 14 bases. The J segment lost 6 bases and the V segment lost 0 bases, leaving 16 bases of the junction unmatched. The CDR3 extends over 19 amino acids. Germline CDR1 reads DFQATT; CDR2 reads SNEGSKA (reference sequence). CDR3 DNA, as far as it was read: TGCAGTGCTAGAGATAGAGGGACTAGCGGGAGACGAGGGCTGGGCGAG. Amino acids: CSARDRGTSGRRGLGE. The CDR3 in full is CSARDRGTSGRRGLGEQYF.

CDR3 DNA, as far as it was read: TGCAGTGCTAGACCCCCGGGACAGAATTATGGC. Residues: CSARPPGQNYG. The whole CDR3 region reads CSARPPGQNYGYTF. The V gene is TRBV20-1, the J gene TRBJ1-2, with 7 nucleotides matching TRBD1. Coverage ceases 3 residues before the CDR3 finishes, and the germline J gene fills in the end. This CDR3 has 14 residues. Germline-derived CDR1 and CDR2 are DFQATT and SNEGSKA (reference sequence). Trimming took 2 bases from V and 5 from J; bases not matched to a gene: 8.

In regard to this clone: The read is 3 residues too short to cover the CDR3 end, so that end is filled in from the germline J gene. The chain employs TRBV2 and TRBJ2-1; D might be TRBD2 (7 bases). The length of the CDR3 is 16 residues. V dropped 3 bases and J dropped 5 bases, with 17 bases sitting between them. The germline CDR1 and CDR2 sequences are SNHLY and FYNNEI. Here the CDR3 reads CASSEGGGPPNNEQFF. The sequenced part of the CDR3 DNA is TGTGCCAGCAGTGAGGGGGGGGGCCCGCCAAACAATGAG.

Regarding this clone: The read is 3 residues too short to cover the CDR3 end, so that end is filled in from the germline J gene. The chain carries TRBV6-4 and TRBJ2-1; the match to TRBD2 covers 9 bases. V was clipped by 3 bases and J by 6 bases; unmatched bases: 6. This CDR3 has 15 residues. CDR1 is MRHNA, CDR2 SNTAGT, per germline. CDR3 sequence reads: CASSENSGSLNEQFF. Incomplete CDR3 DNA: TGTGCCAGCAGTGAAAATAGCGGGAGTCTCAATGAG.

Turning to this clone: From the germline J gene comes the end of the CDR3, since the read stops 3 residues before it. This sequence joins TRBV20-1 and TRBJ2-5; 7 bases align to TRBD2. Germline assignment: CDR1 DFQATT and CDR2 SNEGSKA (reference sequence). The length of the CDR3 is 14 residues. The V gene end was trimmed by 6 bases and the J gene end by 1 base; junction bases not matched to a gene: 8. The part of the CDR3 DNA that was read is TGCAGTGCCACCCCTCTAGCGGCCCAAGAGACC. Protein sequence: CSATPLAAQET. The whole CDR3 reads CSATPLAAQETQYF.

Regarding this clone: Read coverage stops 3 residues before the CDR3 terminus; the germline J gene supplies the remainder. The V gene is TRBV6-2 or TRBV6-3, the J gene TRBJ1-6; no definite D call. The CDR3 consists of 16 residues. V was shortened by 4 bases and J by 4 bases, with 14 bases between the two germline ends. Germline V CDR1 and CDR2: MNHEY, SVGEGT. The CDR3 reads CASSSPTGRYNSPLHF. The covered CDR3 bases are TGTGCCAGCAGTTCCCCGACGGGGAGATATAATTCACCC.

About this clone itself: The read ends 3 residues before the CDR3 terminus; that terminus is restored from the germline J gene. This chain links TRBV5-1 with TRBJ2-1; possible D gene TRBD1, 5 bases. This CDR3 is built from 14 residues. V was trimmed by 4 bases and J by 7 bases, leaving 15 bases between them. CDR1 is SGHRS, CDR2 YFSETQ, per germline. Incomplete CDR3 DNA: TGCGCCAGCAGCCCCCCCGACAGCAGAAATGAG. This sequence encodes CASSPPDSRNE. The entire CDR3 protein is CASSPPDSRNEQFF.

As regards this clone: Read data end 3 residues before the CDR3 end; the end is taken from the germline J gene. This chain links TRBV5-6 with TRBJ2-3; D remains ambiguous. Germline assignment: CDR1 SGHDT and CDR2 YYEEEE. This CDR3 spans 15 amino acids. The sequenced part of the CDR3 DNA is TGTGCCAGCAAAACGGCAGTGCAGGCAGATCAGCCG. Its protein product is CASKTAVQADQP. The CDR3 in its entirety is CASKTAVQADQPQYF.

CDR3 DNA, as far as it was read: TGTGCCAGCTCGGACCGGGACTCATATAATGAAAAA. This translates into CASSDRDSYNEK. The whole CDR3 is CASSDRDSYNEKLFF. V gene TRBV18 combines with J gene TRBJ1-4; perhaps TRBD1 as D (5 bases). The observed sequence ends 3 residues before the CDR3 terminus, with the missing tail filled in from the germline J gene. The CDR3 totals 15 residues. Looked up from germline, CDR1 is KGHSH and CDR2 is LQKENI. Trimming pared 6 bases from V and 4 bases from J, leaving 15 bases between.

Of note for this clone: The read halts 3 residues ahead of the CDR3 end, with the missing end drawn from the germline J gene. The chain joins TRBV19 to TRBJ2-1; 12 bases align to TRBD2. Germline lookup yields CDR1 LNHDA and CDR2 SQIVND (reference sequence). The CDR3 is 16 amino acids. J gave up 2 bases and V 5 bases, and 4 bases lay outside the gene matches. The covered CDR3 bases are TGTGCCAGTAGTCGACGGACTAGCGGGGCCTACAATGAG. Protein: CASSRRTSGAYNE. The complete CDR3 reads CASSRRTSGAYNEQFF.

For this clone: The read stops 3 residues short of the end of the CDR3; the missing end is completed from the germline J gene. V and J are TRBV20-1 and TRBJ2-5; TRBD1 matches at 12 bases. V lost 0 bases to trimming and J lost 5 bases; unmatched junction nucleotides: 4. The CDR3 sequence is 15 residues long. From germline, CDR1 is DFQATT and CDR2 SNEGSKA (reference sequence). Here the CDR3 reads CSARDPGQGAETQYF. The DNA read from the CDR3 is TGCAGTGCTAGAGATCCGGGACAGGGGGCGGAGACC.

The CDR3 here is CSVRDRERNGYTF. The part of the CDR3 DNA that was read is TGCAGCGTTAGAGACAGGGAACGGAACGGC. The chain links TRBV29-1 to TRBJ1-2; 7 nucleotides align to TRBD1. The read comes to an end 3 residues before the CDR3 does, leaving the germline J gene to fill in the end. CDR1 SQVTM and CDR2 ANQGSEA come from the germline V gene. This CDR3 contains 13 residues.

As to this clone: The junction differs from germline at one of its ends, possibly a read error. The CDR3 goes on 3 residues after the read ends, and that part is filled in from the germline J gene. The V gene is TRBV18, the J gene TRBJ1-2; D unresolved. CDR3 length equals 14 residues. The germline CDR1 and CDR2 sequences are KGHSH and LQKENI. The sequenced CDR3 bases are TGTGCCAGCTCCCCACCCCCCCCAAGCTCCGAC. This encodes CASSPPPPSSD. The whole CDR3 reads CASSPPPPSSDYTF.

On this clone itself: The read is 3 residues too short to cover the CDR3 end, so that end is filled in from the germline J gene. This chain links TRBV28 with TRBJ2-4, with a weak D call TRBD1 (6 bases). The germline V and J ends were trimmed by 5 bases and 3 bases, with 14 bases remaining between them. Germline V gives CDR1 MDHEN, CDR2 SYDVKM. The CDR3 has 15 residues. The CDR3 sequence is CASSPVRGGKNIQYF. The CDR3 bases that were read are TGTGCCAGCAGTCCTGTCAGGGGTGGCAAAAACATT.

Details on this clone: The read comes to an end 3 residues before the CDR3 does, leaving the germline J gene to fill in the end. J is TRBJ2-5 and V is TRBV12-5, with D tentatively TRBD2 (6 bases). The germline V gene has CDR1 LGHNT and CDR2 FRNRAP. The length of the CDR3 is 17 residues. The ends were cut back, 0 bases at V and 4 bases at J, with 18 bases in the middle. The CDR3 sequence is CASGLVLGGVGGETQYF. The CDR3 DNA, read in part, is TGTGCTAGTGGTTTGGTACTCGGCGGGGTCGGTGGAGAGACC.

In regard to this clone: Read sequence stops 3 residues before the CDR3 end, and the germline J gene provides the missing end. The chain is built from TRBV6-1 and TRBJ2-2, with TRBD1 matching over 9 bases. This CDR3 region has 16 residues. V gave up 3 bases and J gave up 7 bases; unmatched junction bases: 9. The germline CDR1 and CDR2 sequences are MNHNS and SASEGT. The CDR3: CASSEGDRVGFGELFF. CDR3 DNA, as far as it was read: TGTGCCAGCAGTGAGGGGGACAGGGTTGGGTTCGGGGAG.

The sequenced part of the CDR3 DNA is TGCAGTGCTAGACTCTCGGTGTTTGGCACAGATACG. This codes for CSARLSVFGTDT. The CDR3 as a whole reads CSARLSVFGTDTQYF. V usage is TRBV20-1 and J usage is TRBJ2-3; D uncertain. The CDR3 end lies 3 residues beyond the end of the read and is filled in from the germline J gene. Per germline, CDR1 DFQATT and CDR2 SNEGSKA (reference sequence). There are 15 residues in the CDR3. The V and J ends lost 2 bases and 1 base respectively, with 13 bases between them.

As concerns this clone: Read coverage stops 3 residues before the CDR3 terminus; the germline J gene supplies the remainder. The rearrangement joins TRBV20-1 to TRBJ1-4; TRBD1 matches at 8 bases. The CDR3 is made up of 13 amino acids. With 4 bases clipped from V and 6 bases from J, the junction kept 4 bases outside the gene matches. Looked up from germline, CDR1 is DFQATT and CDR2 is SNEGSKA (reference sequence). The CDR3 region is CSAIQGGYEKLFF. The CDR3 DNA, read in part, is TGCAGTGCTATACAGGGGGGATATGAAAAA.

For this clone: The DNA ends 3 residues before the CDR3 does, and the rest of the CDR3 is filled in from the germline J gene. The chain is built from TRBV30 and TRBJ2-1, with D unclear. The CDR3 loop spans 14 amino acids. V shed 0 bases and J shed 6 bases, with 12 bases lying between them. CDR1 and CDR2 from the germline V gene are GTSNPN and SVGIG (reference sequence). The CDR3 DNA, read in part, is TGTGCCTGGAGTGTTTCTAGTGGTGGCAATGAG. This encodes CAWSVSSGGNE. The full CDR3 sequence reads CAWSVSSGGNEQFF.

About this clone: The read comes to an end 3 residues before the CDR3 does, leaving the germline J gene to fill in the end. The chain couples TRBV30 to TRBJ2-3; 12 nucleotides align to TRBD2. Germline V gene sequence: CDR1 GTSNPN, CDR2 SVGIG (reference sequence). The CDR3 consists of 14 residues. The V segment lost 5 bases and the J segment 6 bases; nucleotides outside the gene matches: 6. CDR3 DNA (partial): TGTGCCTGGGCTGTAGGGACTAGCGGGGATACG. Translating gives CAWAVGTSGDT. The full CDR3 is CAWAVGTSGDTQYF.

Notes on this clone: The CDR3 is cut off 3 residues early in the read; its end comes from the germline J gene. The gene calls are TRBV6-2 or TRBV6-3 and TRBJ2-4; perhaps TRBD1 as D (6 bases). From germline, CDR1 is MNHEY and CDR2 SVGEGT. The CDR3 spans 13 residues. CDR3 loop: CASSLQGNYGQYF. The part of the CDR3 DNA that was read is TGTGCCAGCAGTCTTCAGGGGAACTATGGT.

Comment on this clone: The junction departs from the called germline gene at one end, perhaps through a read error. The CDR3 end is not reached by the read, which stops 3 residues before it; the germline J gene fills it in. V usage is TRBV4-2 and J usage is TRBJ1-3, with TRBD1 as a possible D gene (5 bases). The CDR3 is 16 residues long. CDR1 is LGHNA, CDR2 YNFKEQ, per germline. CDR3 bases read: TGCGCCAGCAGCCAAGATTGGGGGGTGGTTGGAAACACC. Amino acids: CASSQDWGVVGNT. The complete CDR3 reads CASSQDWGVVGNTIYF.